One and the same sample provided the 27 T cell receptor beta chains below, sequenced in a study of T cell repertoires in cytomegalovirus infection. Their cognate antigens are unknown. TCRdb re-derived calls from the reads in MiXCR, one entry per CDR3 protein. The sample holds some 590,000 distinct CDR3 sequences; about 39% are singletons and the top ten take 48%. The sample here was cultured PBMCs, taken from culture after CMV antigen stimulation. The source of these receptors is a human donor in good health (CMV status not recorded). Some clones in this sample may be carry-over from other donors' samples.

The rearrangement uses TRBV24-1 and TRBJ2-5; TRBD1 matches 9 bases. CDR1 and CDR2 (germline): KGHDR, SFDVKD. V dropped 3 bases and J dropped 2; count of bases not matched to a gene: 6. This CDR3 spans 16 amino acids. CDR3 sequence reads: CATSDRGTGSQETQYF. In DNA form, the CDR3 reads TGTGCCACCAGTGATCGTGGGACAGGGTCACAAGAGACCCAGTACTTC.

This clonotype has only a few counts. J is TRBJ2-5 and V is TRBV2, with 11 bases matching TRBD1. Unmatched junction bases numbered 5, after V lost 9 bases and J lost 5 bases. This CDR3 comprises 13 residues. Germline V gene lookup returns CDR1 SNHLY and CDR2 FYNNEI. CDR3 coding DNA: TGTGCCAGTTCCGGGACAGGGGGTGAGACCCAGTACTTC. Protein sequence: CASSGTGGETQYF.

This chain uses TRBV20-1 with TRBJ2-5; 9 nucleotides align to TRBD1. CDR1 DFQATT and CDR2 SNEGSKA come from the germline V gene (reference sequence). CDR3 length: 13 residues. Germline trimming cut 5 bases from V and 5 bases from J; bases unmatched to any gene: 6. CDR3 coding DNA: TGCAGTGCTCCGGGACAGGGTTCGGAGACCCAGTACTTC. Translation gives CSAPGQGSETQYF.

This clonotype was seen repeatedly, ten times or more. The V call is TRBV7-8, the J call TRBJ2-5; TRBD1 might be the D (5 bases). Trimming shortened V by 5 bases and J by 2 bases, and 12 bases separated the two germline ends. The CDR3 spans 14 residues. Germline CDR1 reads SGHVS; CDR2 reads FQNEAQ. The CDR3 loop is CASSPRQPQETQYF. CDR3 nucleotide sequence: TGTGCCAGCAGCCCTCGACAGCCTCAAGAGACCCAGTACTTC.

The rearrangement joins TRBV4-3 to TRBJ2-4; no firm D call. The V end was cut by 1 base, the J end by 7 bases, with 14 bases between. This CDR3 region has 15 residues. The germline V gene has CDR1 LGHNA and CDR2 YSLEER. CDR3: CASSQGPNPRNIQYF. CDR3 bases: TGCGCCAGCAGCCAAGGCCCAAACCCGAGGAACATTCAGTACTTC.

This clonotype came up a few times. The CDR3 is CASSAYQGPEQYF. CDR3 in DNA: TGTGCCAGCAGCGCTTACCAGGGTCCCGAGCAGTACTTC. The J gene is TRBJ2-7, the V gene TRBV7-6, with D possibly being TRBD1 (5 bases). The germline gives CDR1 SGHVS, CDR2 FNYEAQ. The CDR3 runs 13 residues. V lost 5 bases and J 6 bases, leaving 14 bases between the germline ends.

This chain uses TRBV7-8 with TRBJ2-7, with 10 nucleotides matching TRBD1. The V gene's germline CDR1 is SGHVS and CDR2 FQNEAQ. Losses at the gene ends were 1 base for V and 8 bases for J; bases not matched to a gene: 8. The CDR3 sequence is 15 residues long. In nucleotides, the CDR3 is TGTGCCAGCAGCTTAGTCACCGGGACAGGGGTTCAGCAGTACTTC. Protein: CASSLVTGTGVQQYF.

The chain employs TRBV18 and TRBJ1-5; D is possibly TRBD1 (5 bases). The V and J ends lost 4 bases and 4 bases respectively, with 8 bases between them. CDR1 is KGHSH and CDR2 is LQKENI in the germline V gene. This CDR3 comprises 13 residues. CDR3 DNA: TGTGCCAGCTCACAGGGGTTAAATCAGCCCCAGCATTTT. Protein: CASSQGLNQPQHF.

The chain uses TRBV5-1 and TRBJ1-4; 10 bases are a match to TRBD1. The J segment lost 3 bases and the V segment lost 3 bases, leaving 5 bases of the junction unmatched. The CDR3 totals 16 residues. The V gene's germline CDR1 is SGHRS and CDR2 YFSETQ. Here the CDR3 DNA reads TGCGCCAGCAGCTCCAGGACAGGGGGAGCTAATGAAAAACTGTTTTTT. Residues: CASSSRTGGANEKLFF.

The chain couples TRBV6-1 to TRBJ1-6; D is unresolved. Germline V lookup: CDR1 MNHNS, CDR2 SASEGT. This CDR3 has 17 residues. The V end was cut by 4 bases, the J end by 0 bases, with 13 bases between. The CDR3 DNA is TGTGCCAGCAGTGTCCCTGCGGGGAGCTCCTATAATTCACCCCTCCACTTT. The encoded protein is CASSVPAGSSYNSPLHF.

This clonotype showed up many times. The rearrangement joins TRBV7-2 to TRBJ1-5, with 7 nucleotides matching TRBD1. Looked up from germline, CDR1 is SGHTA and CDR2 is FQGNSA. Trimming removed 3 bases from V and 1 base from J; junction bases left unmatched: 3. The CDR3 has 15 residues. The CDR3 DNA follows: TGTGCCAGCAGCTTCACAGGGGCGAGCAATCAGCCCCAGCATTTT. This gives the protein CASSFTGASNQPQHF. The whole variable domain, remainder taken from reference TRBV7-2 and TRBJ1-5, is GAGVSQSPSNKVTEKGKDVELRCDPISGHTALYWYRQSLGQGLEFLIYFQGNSAPDKSGLPSDRFSAERTGGSVSTLTIQRTQQEDSAVYLCASSFTGASNQPQHFGDGTRLSIL.

On this clonotype itself: A much larger clonotype is one base distant, so this may be a read error. V and J are TRBV7-2 and TRBJ2-7, with 10 nucleotides matching TRBD2. V was clipped by 5 bases and J by 3 bases; unmatched bases: 4. Germline V gene lookup returns CDR1 SGHTA and CDR2 FQGNSA. The CDR3 contains 14 residues. CDR3 bases: TGTGCCAGCAGCGTGCGGACTAGCGGCTACGAGCAGTACTTC. It codes for CASSVRTSGYEQYF.

The chain recombines TRBV18 with TRBJ1-5; tentative D call: TRBD1 (5 bases). Germline assignment: CDR1 KGHSH and CDR2 LQKENI. The CDR3 runs to 15 residues. V lost 8 bases and J lost 9, with 23 bases in between. CDR3 bases: TGTGCCAGCCTGGGGGTCTACGCTCGGGTTTCGCCCCAGCATTTT. Its translation: CASLGVYARVSPQHF.

There are a few counts of this clonotype. The chain joins TRBV6-2 or TRBV6-3 to TRBJ2-5, with D perhaps TRBD1 (6 bases). This CDR3 has 16 amino acids. In germline, CDR1 is MNHEY, CDR2 SVGEGT. V gave up 1 base and J gave up 3 bases, with 15 bases separating them. The DNA for the CDR3 is TGTGCCAGCAGTTACTTCGCCGGGACATACAAAGAGACCCAGTACTTC. Translating it yields CASSYFAGTYKETQYF.

J is TRBJ2-3 and V is TRBV6-5; D gene unclear. Germline V CDR1 and CDR2: MNHEY, SVGAGI. V was cut by 5 bases and J by 2 bases, with 8 bases left in between. CDR3 size: 13 residues. DNA of the CDR3: TGTGCCAGCAGTCGCCGGGCCACAGATACGCAGTATTTT. It is translated as CASSRRATDTQYF.

This clonotype was recorded a few times. V is TRBV6-1 and J is TRBJ2-7; TRBD1 aligns across 8 bases. The V gene end was trimmed by 1 base and the J gene end by 3 bases; junction bases not matched to a gene: 5. Germline values: CDR1 MNHNS, CDR2 SASEGT. This CDR3 is 15 amino acids long. The CDR3 DNA reads as TGTGCCAGCAGTGAAGGGCGACAGGGGATCTACGAGCAGTACTTC. Encoded protein: CASSEGRQGIYEQYF.

The chain couples TRBV7-9 to TRBJ2-3; tentatively, D is TRBD1 or TRBD2 (5 bases each). V gave up 5 bases and J gave up 4 bases, with 19 bases separating them. This CDR3 is built from 16 residues. CDR1 and CDR2 from the germline V gene are SEHNR and FQNEAQ (reference sequence). The DNA of the CDR3 is TGTGCCAGCAGCCCTTTCCGGCGCGTGGGACCAGATACGCAGTATTTT. Translated: CASSPFRRVGPDTQYF.

The chain combines TRBV7-9 with TRBJ2-3; D unresolved. The CDR3 is made up of 14 amino acids. Germline CDR1 SEHNR, CDR2 FQNEAQ (reference sequence). Trimming left V 5 bases short and J 6 bases short, with 15 bases between. This CDR3 is CASSLTQHQDTQYF. The CDR3 nucleotides read TGTGCCAGCAGCCTCACACAGCACCAGGATACGCAGTATTTT.

The V call is TRBV7-2, the J call TRBJ2-6; 7 bases map to TRBD1. V was clipped by 5 bases and J by 0 bases; unmatched bases: 13. CDR3 size: 19 residues. CDR1 is SGHTA, CDR2 FQGNSA, per germline. The CDR3 coding sequence is TGTGCCAGCAGCGTCTTAATACGGGACAGACTCTCTGGGGCCAACGTCCTGACTTTC. Its translation is CASSVLIRDRLSGANVLTF.

The chain employs TRBV18 and TRBJ1-1; 8 nucleotides match TRBD1. The junction had 6 bases not matched to a gene; V was cut back by 5 bases and J by 4 bases. The germline V gene encodes CDR1 KGHSH and CDR2 LQKENI. The CDR3 is 14 residues long. CDR3: CASSTTGDGTEAFF. CDR3 in DNA: TGTGCCAGCTCAACGACAGGGGATGGCACTGAAGCTTTCTTT.

The chain combines TRBV6-2 or TRBV6-3 with TRBJ2-5; 12 bases agree with TRBD2. The V gene's germline CDR1 is MNHEY and CDR2 SVGEGT. V gave up 5 bases and J gave up 3 bases; unmatched junction bases: 7. This CDR3 spans 16 amino acids. CDR3 region: CASSRLAGALEETQYF. The CDR3 DNA sequence: TGTGCCAGCAGTCGACTAGCGGGAGCGTTGGAAGAGACCCAGTACTTC.

CDR3 in DNA: TGTGCCAGCGGTCCTGGGGACAGGGTTTTCGCTTTCTTT. It codes for CASGPGDRVFAFF. The rearrangement joins TRBV2 to TRBJ1-1, with TRBD1 matching over 9 bases. The V and J ends lost 8 bases and 11 bases, in that order; junction bases with no gene match: 12. There are 13 residues in the CDR3. The V gene's germline CDR1 is SNHLY and CDR2 FYNNEI.

With regard to this clonotype: A much larger clone lies a single base off, so this may be a read error. The chain joins TRBV7-2 to TRBJ1-1; 10 bases fit TRBD1. Germline-derived CDR1 and CDR2 are SGHTA and FQGNSA. J was trimmed by 5 bases and V by 5 bases; bases with no gene match: 8. This CDR3 region has 15 residues. The CDR3 DNA follows: TGTGCCAGCAGCCCGACAGGGGGCGTTTCTACTGAAGCTTTCTTT. This sequence encodes CASSPTGGVSTEAFF.

The table lists this clonotype with a count of one. The chain has TRBV7-4 and TRBJ2-3, with 9 positions matching TRBD2. Germline V gives CDR1 SGHVT, CDR2 SQSDAQ. The CDR3 spans 17 residues. The junction had 11 bases not matched to a gene; V was cut back by 1 base and J by 6 bases. CDR3 loop: CASSLVALAGTADTQYF. CDR3 bases: TGTGCCAGCAGCTTAGTAGCCCTAGCGGGGACCGCGGATACGCAGTATTTT.

Only a few counts were recorded for this clonotype. The gene calls are TRBV12-3 or TRBV12-4 and TRBJ2-3; D perhaps matches TRBD1 (5 bases). V shed 3 bases and J shed 2 bases, with 9 bases lying between them. The CDR3 sequence is 14 residues long. In DNA form, the CDR3 reads TGTGCCAGCAGTTTTGTTGGGGCCACAGATACGCAGTATTTT. Translated: CASSFVGATDTQYF.

This rearrangement joins TRBV12-5 to TRBJ2-7; possible D gene TRBD1, 6 bases. Germline V CDR1 and CDR2: LGHNT, FRNRAP. The CDR3 is 16 residues long. The V and J ends lost 4 bases and 2 bases respectively, with 18 bases between them. The CDR3 region is CASGSRGRGEPYEQYF. CDR3 sequence (DNA): TGTGCTAGTGGTTCCCGCGGCAGGGGCGAACCCTACGAGCAGTACTTC.

The gene calls are TRBV7-8 and TRBJ2-1, with 10 bases aligning to TRBD2. This CDR3 comprises 14 residues. The V and J ends lost 3 bases and 4 bases, in that order; junction bases with no gene match: 0. Germline assignment: CDR1 SGHVS and CDR2 FQNEAQ. CDR3 loop: CASSFSGRYNEQFF. CDR3 DNA sequence: TGTGCCAGCAGCTTTAGCGGGAGGTACAATGAGCAGTTCTTC.